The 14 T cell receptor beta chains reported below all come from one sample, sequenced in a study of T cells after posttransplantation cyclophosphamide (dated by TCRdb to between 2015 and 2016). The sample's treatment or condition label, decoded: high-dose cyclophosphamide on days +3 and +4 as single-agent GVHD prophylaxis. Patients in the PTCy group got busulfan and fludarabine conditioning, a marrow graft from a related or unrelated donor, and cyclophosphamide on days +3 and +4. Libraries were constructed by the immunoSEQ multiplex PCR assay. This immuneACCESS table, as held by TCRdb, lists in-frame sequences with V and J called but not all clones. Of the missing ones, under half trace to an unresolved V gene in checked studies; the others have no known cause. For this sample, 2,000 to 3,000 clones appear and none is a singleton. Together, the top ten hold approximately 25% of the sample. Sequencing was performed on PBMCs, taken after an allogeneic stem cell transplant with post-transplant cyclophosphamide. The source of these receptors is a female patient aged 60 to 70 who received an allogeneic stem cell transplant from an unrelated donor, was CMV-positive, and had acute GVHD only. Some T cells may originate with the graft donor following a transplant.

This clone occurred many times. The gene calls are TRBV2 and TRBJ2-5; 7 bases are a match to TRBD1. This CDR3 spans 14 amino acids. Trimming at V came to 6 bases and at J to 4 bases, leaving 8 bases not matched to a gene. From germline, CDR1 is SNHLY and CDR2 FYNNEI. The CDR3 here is CASSPTGLSETQYF. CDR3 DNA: TGTGCCAGCAGCCCGACAGGGTTGTCAGAGACCCAGTACTTC.

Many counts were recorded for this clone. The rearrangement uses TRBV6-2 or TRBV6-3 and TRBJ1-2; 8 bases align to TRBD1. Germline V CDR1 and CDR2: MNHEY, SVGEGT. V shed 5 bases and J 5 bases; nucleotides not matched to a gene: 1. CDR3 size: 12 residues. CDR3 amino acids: CASSQGAYGYTF. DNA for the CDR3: TGTGCCAGCAGTCAGGGGGCGTATGGCTACACCTTC.

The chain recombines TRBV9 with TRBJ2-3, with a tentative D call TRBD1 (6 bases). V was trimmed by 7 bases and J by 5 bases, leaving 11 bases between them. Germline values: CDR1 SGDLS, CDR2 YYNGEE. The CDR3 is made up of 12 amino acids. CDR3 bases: TGTGCCAGCGGGGAAGGGGGAGATACGCAGTATTTT. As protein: CASGEGGDTQYF.

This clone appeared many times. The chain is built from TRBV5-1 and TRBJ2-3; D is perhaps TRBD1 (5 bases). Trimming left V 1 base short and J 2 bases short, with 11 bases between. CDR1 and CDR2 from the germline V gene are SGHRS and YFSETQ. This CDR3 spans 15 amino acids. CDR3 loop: CASSLQDMITDTQYF. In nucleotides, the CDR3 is TGCGCCAGCAGCTTGCAGGACATGATCACAGATACGCAGTATTTT.

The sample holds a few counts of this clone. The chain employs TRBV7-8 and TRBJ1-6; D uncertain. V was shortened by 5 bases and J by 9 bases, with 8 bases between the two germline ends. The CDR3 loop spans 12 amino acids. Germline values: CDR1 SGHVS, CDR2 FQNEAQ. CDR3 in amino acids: CASSPPLSPLHF. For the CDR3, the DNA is TGTGCCAGCAGCCCTCCTCTTTCACCCCTCCACTTT.

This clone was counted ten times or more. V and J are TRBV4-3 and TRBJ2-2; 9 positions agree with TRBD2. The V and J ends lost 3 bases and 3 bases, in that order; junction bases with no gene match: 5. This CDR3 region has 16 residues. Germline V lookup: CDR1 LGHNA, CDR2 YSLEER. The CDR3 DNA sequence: TGCGCCAGCAGCCAGGCGGGAGGGCGGTACACCGGGGAGCTGTTTTTT. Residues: CASSQAGGRYTGELFF.

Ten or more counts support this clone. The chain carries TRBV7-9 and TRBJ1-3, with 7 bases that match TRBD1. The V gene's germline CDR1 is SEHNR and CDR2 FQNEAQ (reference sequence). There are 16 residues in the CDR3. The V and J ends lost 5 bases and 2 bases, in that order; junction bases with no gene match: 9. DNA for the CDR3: TGTGCCAGCAGCACTTCGACAGGGACGCCTGGAAACACCATATATTTT. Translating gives CASSTSTGTPGNTIYF. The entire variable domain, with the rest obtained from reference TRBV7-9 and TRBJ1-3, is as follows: DTGVSQNPRHKITKRGQNVTFRCDPISEHNRLYWYRQTLGQGPEFLTYFQNEAQLEKSRLLSDRFSAERPKGSFSTLEIQRTEQGDSAMYLCASSTSTGTPGNTIYFGEGSWLTVV.

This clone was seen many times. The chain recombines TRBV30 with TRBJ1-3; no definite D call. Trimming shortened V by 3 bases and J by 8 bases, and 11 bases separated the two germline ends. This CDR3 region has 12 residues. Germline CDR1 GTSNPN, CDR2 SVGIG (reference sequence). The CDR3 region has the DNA TGTGCCTGGAGGGTACAGCAACACACCATATATTTT. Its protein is CAWRVQQHTIYF.

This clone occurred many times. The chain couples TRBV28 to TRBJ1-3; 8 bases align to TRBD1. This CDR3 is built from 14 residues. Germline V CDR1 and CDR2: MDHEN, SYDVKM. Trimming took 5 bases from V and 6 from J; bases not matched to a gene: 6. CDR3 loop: CASSPPGQANTIYF. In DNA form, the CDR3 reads TGTGCCAGCAGTCCCCCGGGACAGGCAAACACCATATATTTT. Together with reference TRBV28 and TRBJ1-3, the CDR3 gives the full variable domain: DVKVTQSSRYLVKRTGEKVFLECVQDMDHENMFWYRQDPGLGLRLIYFSYDVKMKEKGDIPEGYSVSREKKERFSLILESASTNQTSMYLCASSPPGQANTIYFGEGSWLTVV.

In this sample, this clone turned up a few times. CDR3 nucleotides: TGTGCCAGCAGCACCGGGACAGGGGACCAAGAGACCCAGTACTTC. It yields the protein CASSTGTGDQETQYF. The genes are TRBV5-4 and TRBJ2-5; the match to TRBD1 covers 10 bases. The V and J ends lost 4 bases and 0 bases, in that order; junction bases with no gene match: 3. The CDR3 has 15 residues. In germline, CDR1 is SGHNT, CDR2 YYREEE (reference sequence).

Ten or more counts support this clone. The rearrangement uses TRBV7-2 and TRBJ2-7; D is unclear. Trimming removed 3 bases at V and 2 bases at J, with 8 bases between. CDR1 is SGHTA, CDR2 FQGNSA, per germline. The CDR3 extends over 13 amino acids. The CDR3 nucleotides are TGTGCCAGCAGCTTCACTACCCCCTACGAGCAGTACTTC. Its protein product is CASSFTTPYEQYF.

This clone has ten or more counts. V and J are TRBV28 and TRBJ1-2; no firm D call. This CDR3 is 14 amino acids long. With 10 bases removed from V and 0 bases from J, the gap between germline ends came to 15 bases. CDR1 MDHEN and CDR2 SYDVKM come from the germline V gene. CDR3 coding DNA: TGTGCCACCGACGTTCCTACAGCTAACTATGGCTACACCTTC. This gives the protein CATDVPTANYGYTF.

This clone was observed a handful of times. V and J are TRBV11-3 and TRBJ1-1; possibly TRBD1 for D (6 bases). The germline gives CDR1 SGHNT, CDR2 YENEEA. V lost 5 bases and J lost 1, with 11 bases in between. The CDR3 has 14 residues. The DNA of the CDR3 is TGTGCCAGCAGCAGGGACACTGGGAACACTGAAGCTTTCTTT. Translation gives CASSRDTGNTEAFF.

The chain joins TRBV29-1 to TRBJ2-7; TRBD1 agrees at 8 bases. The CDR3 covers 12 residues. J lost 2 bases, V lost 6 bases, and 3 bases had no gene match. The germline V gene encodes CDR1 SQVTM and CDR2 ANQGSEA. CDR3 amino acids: CSVGQGTYEQYF. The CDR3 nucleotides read TGCAGCGTCGGACAGGGCACCTACGAGCAGTACTTC.